The rows below give T cell receptor beta chains drawn from one sample of a study of T cells in Graves' hyperthyroidism and ophthalmopathy. TCRdb recomputed calls from the multiplex PCR reads with MiXCR, one row per CDR3 protein. The profile covers about 610,000 distinct CDR3 sequences, with 46% appearing a single time and around 7.7% taken by the ten largest. Sequenced: peripheral blood or thyroid tissue (not recorded which). The receptors derive from a woman aged 18-29 years with Graves' hyperthyroidism. CDR3s include the opening cysteine and the closing phenylalanine or tryptophan. The order of the fields is CDR3 protein, CDR3 DNA, D gene, CDR3 length, clone size, V gene, J gene. D genes are given only for firm matches. Size values are once, few and many counts, or a class for expanded clones, and some rows have none.

CSVRARDIGDEETQYF	TGCAGCGTTAGGGCCCGGGACATAGGCGATGAGGAGACCCAGTACTTC	NA	16	NA	TRBV29-1	TRBJ2-5
CATSPPDTGELFF	TGTGCCACCTCACCCCCAGACACCGGGGAGCTGTTTTTT	NA	13	many	TRBV6-5	TRBJ2-2
CASSPDRAGSQYF	TGTGCCAGCTCACCAGACAGAGCTGGGTCCCAGTACTTC	NA	13	many	TRBV18	TRBJ2-5
CSVRTGGTYEQYF	TGCAGTGTTAGGACAGGGGGGACCTACGAGCAGTACTTC	TRBD1	13	many	TRBV20-1	TRBJ2-7
CATSEPDRYQPQHF	TGTGCCACCAGTGAGCCCGACAGGTATCAGCCCCAGCATTTT	NA	14	many	TRBV24-1	TRBJ1-5
CASSAESVNSPLHF	TGTGCCAGCAGTGCCGAGTCGGTGAATTCACCCCTCCACTTT	NA	14	once	TRBV2	TRBJ1-6
CATMDGGNTEAFF	TGTGCCACCATGGATGGGGGGAACACTGAAGCTTTCTTT	NA	13	NA	TRBV27	TRBJ1-1
CAISGGSRGAKENTEAFF	TGTGCCATCAGTGGTGGGTCCAGGGGAGCAAAGGAGAACACTGAAGCTTTCTTT	NA	18	many	TRBV10-3	TRBJ1-1
CASSQGQDPGAFF	TGCGCCAGCAGCCAGGGTCAGGATCCCGGTGCTTTCTTT	NA	13	many	TRBV4-3	TRBJ1-1
CAASDPRGQGYTF	TGTGCCGCCAGTGATCCCAGGGGGCAAGGCTACACCTTC	TRBD1	13	NA	TRBV24-1	TRBJ1-2
CASSLFGAQNTEAFF	TGTGCCAGCAGCTTATTCGGGGCACAGAACACTGAAGCTTTCTTT	NA	15	many	TRBV13	TRBJ1-1
CASFGTGPYEQYF	TGTGCCAGCTTCGGGACGGGGCCCTACGAGCAGTACTTC	NA	13	NA	TRBV7-3	TRBJ2-7
CASSNRTGWNEKLFF	TGTGCCAGCTCAAACAGGACAGGGTGGAATGAAAAACTGTTTTTT	TRBD1	15	few	TRBV18	TRBJ1-4
CASSVDPGQICDQPQHF	TGTGCCAGCAGCGTCGACCCGGGACAGATATGTGATCAGCCCCAGCATTTT	TRBD1	17	NA	TRBV9	TRBJ1-5
CATRDSVDKDNEQFF	TGTGCCACTCGAGATAGCGTAGATAAGGACAATGAGCAGTTCTTC	NA	15	NA	TRBV10-3	TRBJ2-1
CASRTGGGPGYEQYF	TGTGCCAGTCGGACAGGGGGAGGGCCGGGTTACGAGCAGTACTTC	TRBD1	15	NA	TRBV6-1	TRBJ2-7
CASSFPRRTGELFF	TGTGCCAGCAGCTTTCCTAGACGCACCGGGGAGCTGTTTTTT	NA	14	many	TRBV7-8	TRBJ2-2
CASSLTASSYEQYF	TGCGCCAGCAGCTTGACCGCTAGCTCCTACGAGCAGTACTTC	NA	14	many	TRBV5-1	TRBJ2-7